This T cell receptor beta chain was sequenced in a study of blood T cell repertoires in COVID-19. On the study more broadly: Researchers got acute and convalescent COVID-19 samples from the United States, Italy and Spain.

CDR3 length: 16 residues. Germline CDR1 reads LGHDT; CDR2 reads YNNKEL (reference sequence). V shed 1 base and J shed 6 bases, with 17 bases lying between them. How the authors handled the data: For nucleated cells, counts were estimated from reference gene primer amplification. Profiled with immunoSEQ multiplex PCR; TCRdb holds only in-frame clones, not every one. V and J calls and clone size are those listed in that table; D and trimming were worked out from the DNA. Found here are about 240,000 clones, about three quarters of them singletons; the top ten hold 3.3%. The receptor's source is a woman aged 80 or over with acute or convalescent COVID-19. V is TRBV3-1 (or the pseudogene TRBV3-2) and J is TRBJ2-3; no clear D gene. Material for sequencing was peripheral blood. The CDR3 loop reads CASSQVAVPLRDTQYF. As DNA, the CDR3 is TGTGCCAGCAGCCAAGTAGCTGTGCCTCTGAGGGATACGCAGTATTTT.